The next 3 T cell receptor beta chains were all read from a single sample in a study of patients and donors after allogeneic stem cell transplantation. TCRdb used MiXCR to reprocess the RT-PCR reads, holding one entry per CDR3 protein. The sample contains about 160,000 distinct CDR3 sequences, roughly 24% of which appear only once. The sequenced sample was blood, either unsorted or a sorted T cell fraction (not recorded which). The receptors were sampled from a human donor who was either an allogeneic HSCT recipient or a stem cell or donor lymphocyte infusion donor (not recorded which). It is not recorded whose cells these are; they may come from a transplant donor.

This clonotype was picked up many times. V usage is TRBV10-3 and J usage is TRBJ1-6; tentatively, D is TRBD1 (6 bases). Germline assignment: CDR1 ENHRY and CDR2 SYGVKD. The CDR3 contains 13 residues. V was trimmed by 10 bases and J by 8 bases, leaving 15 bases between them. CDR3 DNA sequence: TGTGCCAGCTCCGGGACACACCATTCACCCCTCCACTTT. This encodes CASSGTHHSPLHF.

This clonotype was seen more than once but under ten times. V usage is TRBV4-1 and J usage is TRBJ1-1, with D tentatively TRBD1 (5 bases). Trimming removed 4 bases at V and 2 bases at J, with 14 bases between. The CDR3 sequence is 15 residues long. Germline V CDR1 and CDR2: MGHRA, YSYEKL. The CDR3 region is CASSLPGAVNTEAFF. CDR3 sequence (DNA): TGCGCCAGCAGCCTCCCCGGGGCAGTAAACACTGAAGCTTTCTTT.

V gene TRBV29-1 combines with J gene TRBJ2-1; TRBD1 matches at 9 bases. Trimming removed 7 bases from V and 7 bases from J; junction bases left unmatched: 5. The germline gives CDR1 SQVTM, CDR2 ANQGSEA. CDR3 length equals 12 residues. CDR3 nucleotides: TGCAGCGAATCCGGGACAGGGAATGAGCAGTTCTTC. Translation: CSESGTGNEQFF.